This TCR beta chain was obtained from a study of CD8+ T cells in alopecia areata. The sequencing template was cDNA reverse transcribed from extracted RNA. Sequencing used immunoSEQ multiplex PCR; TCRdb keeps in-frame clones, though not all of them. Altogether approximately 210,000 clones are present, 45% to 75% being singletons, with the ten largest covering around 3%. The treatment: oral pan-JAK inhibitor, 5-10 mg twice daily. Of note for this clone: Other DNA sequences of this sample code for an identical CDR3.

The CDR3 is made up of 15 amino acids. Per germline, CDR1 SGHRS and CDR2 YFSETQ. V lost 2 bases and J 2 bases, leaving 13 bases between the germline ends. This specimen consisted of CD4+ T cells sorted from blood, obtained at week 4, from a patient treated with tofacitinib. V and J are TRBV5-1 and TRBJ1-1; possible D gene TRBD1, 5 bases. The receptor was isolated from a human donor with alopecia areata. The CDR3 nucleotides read TGCGCCAGCAGCTTACCGGGCCAGGGTAACACTGAAGCTTTCTTT. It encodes CASSLPGQGNTEAFF.